The present TCR beta chain was sequenced within a study of response to subunit inactivated influenza vaccine. The V end was cut by 6 bases, the J end by 2 bases, with 13 bases between. Germline V gene lookup returns CDR1 DFQATT and CDR2 SNEGSKA (reference sequence). This CDR3 has 14 residues. The study, taken as a whole, reports: The authors proposed limited new T cell recruitment per seasonal influenza vaccination.

MiXCR, run by TCRdb on the RT-PCR reads, gives a single entry per CDR3 protein. Here the sample spans around 480,000 distinct CDR3 sequences, 15% to 20% being singletons. On this clonotype itself: Its antigen is not known.

The genes are TRBV20-1 and TRBJ2-2; D ambiguous. The clonotype comes from a man between 50 and 69 years old who received an inactivated influenza vaccine. Sequences were derived from CD4+ T cells sorted from PBMCs, sampled roughly 24 months after vaccination. The DNA of the CDR3 is TGCAGTGCGGCCGGGCCTTTAAACACCGGGGAGCTGTTTTTT. This sequence encodes CSAAGPLNTGELFF.